The rows below give T cell receptor beta chains drawn from one sample of a study of cytomegalovirus exposure and HLA in healthy donors. Repertoires were generated with immunoSEQ multiplex PCR, while TCRdb's copy carries only in-frame clones and drops some. The sample lists approximately 150,000 clones; approximately 80% were seen once. Sequencing input: PBMCs. The receptors here all came from a man aged 30 to 39 in good health and CMV-seropositive. CDR3s include the opening cysteine and the closing phenylalanine or tryptophan. The order of the fields is CDR3 length, J gene, V gene, D gene, clone size, CDR3 DNA, CDR3 protein. D genes are given only for firm matches. Size is stated for part of the rows, as once, few or many counts, or as a class when the clone is expanded.

11 | TRBJ2-5 | TRBV5-8 | - | few | TGTGCCAGCAGCTTTAAAGAGACCCAGTACTTC | CASSFKETQYF
15 | TRBJ2-3 | TRBV7-9 | TRBD2 | - | TGTGCCAGCAGCGGAACTAGCGGGAGGTCAGATACGCAGTATTTT | CASSGTSGRSDTQYF
14 | TRBJ1-2 | TRBV11-2 | - | few | TGTGCCAGCAGAAAACTGACAGGAAACTATGGCTACACCTTC | CASRKLTGNYGYTF
15 | TRBJ2-1 | TRBV4-2 | - | - | TGTGCCAGCAGCCAAGACTTCGGGGAAGGCAATGAGCAGTTCTTC | CASSQDFGEGNEQFF
18 | TRBJ2-7 | TRBV5-1 | TRBD2 | - | TGCGCCAGCAGCTTGGCCCGGGGAGAAGGACTAGCTAAAAACGAGCAGTACTTC | CASSLARGEGLAKNEQYF
12 | TRBJ1-2 | TRBV7-2 | - | - | TGTGCCAGCAGCTTAGACAGACAGGGCTACACCTTC | CASSLDRQGYTF
12 | TRBJ2-7 | TRBV7-2 | - | few | TGTGCCAGCAGCTCCAGCTCCTACGAGCAGTACTTC | CASSSSSYEQYF
14 | TRBJ2-7 | TRBV27 | - | - | TGTGCCAGCAGTTTTGGTGCAGGGGTGTACGAGCAGTACTTC | CASSFGAGVYEQYF
11 | TRBJ1-2 | TRBV10-3 | - | - | TGTGCCATCAGTGAAGGCGGAGGCTACACCTTC | CAISEGGGYTF
13 | TRBJ1-6 | TRBV19 | - | - | TGTGCCAGTAGCTACAGCAACAATTCACCCCTCCACTTT | CASSYSNNSPLHF
12 | TRBJ2-7 | TRBV29-1 | - | - | TGCAGCGCAGCAGGACTCCACTACGAGCAGTACTTC | CSAAGLHYEQYF
14 | TRBJ2-2 | TRBV19 | TRBD1 | - | TGTGCCAGTAGCCGACAGGGTGAGGCTGGGGAGCTGTTTTTT | CASSRQGEAGELFF
14 | TRBJ1-5 | TRBV5-8 | TRBD1 | - | TGTGCCAGCGAGACAGGGAATAGCAATCAGCCCCAGCATTTT | CASETGNSNQPQHF
13 | TRBJ1-2 | TRBV18 | - | - | TGTGCCAGCTCACCCCAGGCTAACTATGGCTACACCTTC | CASSPQANYGYTF
18 | TRBJ2-7 | TRBV27 | TRBD2 | - | TGTGCCAGCAGTTTGATCGGGGGACTAGCGGGAGCCCCCTACGAGCAGTACTTC | CASSLIGGLAGAPYEQYF
16 | TRBJ2-3 | TRBV25-1 | TRBD2 | - | TGTGCCAGCAGTGATCGGACTAGCGGGGGAGGAGATACGCAGTATTTT | CASSDRTSGGGDTQYF
16 | TRBJ2-1 | TRBV27 | TRBD2 | - | TGTGCCAGCAGTTTATTTGGGGCTAGCGGGAGCAGTGAGCAGTTCTTC | CASSLFGASGSSEQFF
15 | TRBJ2-1 | TRBV7-2 | TRBD2 | - | TGTGCCAGCAGCCCAGGGACTAGCGGGATGGATGAGCAGTTCTTC | CASSPGTSGMDEQFF
15 | TRBJ2-2 | TRBV4-2 | - | few | TGTGCCAGCAGCCAAGACAGGGGCGACACCGGGGAGCTGTTTTTT | CASSQDRGDTGELFF
14 | TRBJ2-5 | TRBV7-2 | - | - | TGTGCCAGCAGCTTGGAGTCGTACCAAGAGACCCAGTACTTC | CASSLESYQETQYF
15 | TRBJ1-6 | TRBV30 | - | - | TGTGCCTGGAGTGTAAAATGGACTGAGACTTCACCCCTCCACTTT | CAWSVKWTETSPLHF
14 | TRBJ1-2 | TRBV2 | - | - | TGTGCCAGCAAAGGATGGGGGAGGCTCGGCGGCTACACCTTC | CASKGWGRLGGYTF
12 | TRBJ2-7 | TRBV7-9 | - | few | TGTTCCAGCAGCTTAGGGGGGGGAGAGCAGTACTTC | CSSSLGGGEQYF
15 | TRBJ1-1 | TRBV7-2 | - | - | TGTGCCAGCAGCTCCGCTCTCGGGAAGAACACTGAAGCTTTCTTT | CASSSALGKNTEAFF
15 | TRBJ2-1 | TRBV7-4 | - | - | TGTGCCAGCCCCGGGAAGGGGGGGGCCTACAATGAGCAGTTCTTC | CASPGKGGAYNEQFF
15 | TRBJ2-3 | TRBV11-1 | TRBD2 | once | TGTGCCAGCAGCTTACTAGCGGGAAACACAGATACGCAGTATTTT | CASSLLAGNTDTQYF
13 | TRBJ1-2 | TRBV29-1 | TRBD1 | - | TGCAGCGTCCTAACCGGGACAGGGAATGGCTACACCTTC | CSVLTGTGNGYTF
16 | TRBJ1-6 | TRBV19 | - | - | TGTGCCAGTAGTACTGTAAGGGGTGTGGGTAATTCACCCCTCCACTTT | CASSTVRGVGNSPLHF
14 | TRBJ1-4 | TRBV6-5 | - | - | TGTGCCAGCAGTTTAAGGGGTGAGAATGAAAAACTGTTTTTT | CASSLRGENEKLFF
13 | TRBJ2-5 | TRBV11-2 | - | - | TGTGCCAGCAGCACCCGGGGATTCGTCGTCCAGTACTTC | CASSTRGFVVQYF
16 | TRBJ1-3 | TRBV5-1 | - | - | TGCGCCAGCAGCTTGGCCGGGTTCTACTCTGGAAACACCATATATTTT | CASSLAGFYSGNTIYF
16 | TRBJ2-1 | TRBV4-1 | - | - | TGCGCCAGCAGCCAAGTGCCAGGGCCGAACCCCAATGAGCAGTTCTTC | CASSQVPGPNPNEQFF
14 | TRBJ1-5 | TRBV27 | TRBD1 | - | TGTGCCAGCAGGATGACAGGGGACAATCAGCCCCAGCATTTT | CASRMTGDNQPQHF
15 | TRBJ1-1 | TRBV7-9 | TRBD1 | - | TGTGCCAGCAGCTTGCGGGACAGGGGGGCCACTGAAGCTTTCTTT | CASSLRDRGATEAFF
13 | TRBJ1-1 | TRBV6-5 | - | - | TGTGCCAGTTACCGAGGGAGGAACACTGAAGCTTTCTTT | CASYRGRNTEAFF
15 | TRBJ1-3 | TRBV27 | - | - | TGTGCCAGCAGTCCAGACAGGTCCAGTGGAAACACCATATATTTT | CASSPDRSSGNTIYF
14 | TRBJ1-4 | TRBV28 | - | - | TGTGCCAGCAGATTACGGGGGGCGGATGAAAAACTGTTTTTT | CASRLRGADEKLFF
14 | TRBJ2-7 | TRBV6-1 | - | - | TGTGCCAGCAGGCGGCAGGGTTCCTCCTACGAGCAGTACTTC | CASRRQGSSYEQYF
15 | TRBJ1-1 | TRBV15 | - | - | TGTGCCACCAGCAGAGAAACGGCAGGGAACACTGAAGCTTTCTTT | CATSRETAGNTEAFF
16 | TRBJ2-7 | TRBV11-3 | TRBD2 | - | TGTGCCAGCAGCTTAGGACCGGGACTAGCCAGCTACGAGCAGTACTTC | CASSLGPGLASYEQYF
14 | TRBJ1-3 | TRBV5-5 | - | - | TGTGCCAGCAGCTTGGGGGACATTGGAAACACCATATATTTT | CASSLGDIGNTIYF
16 | TRBJ2-3 | TRBV7-9 | TRBD1 | - | TGTGCCAGCAGCCCAGGGACAGTCATTGAGACAGATACGCAGTATTTT | CASSPGTVIETDTQYF
13 | TRBJ2-1 | TRBV7-2 | - | - | TGTGCCAGCAGCCGACGGGGCGCGGGGGAGCAGTTCTTC | CASSRRGAGEQFF
11 | TRBJ2-7 | TRBV27 | - | - | TGTGCCAGCAGCCGAACCGGCGAGCAGTACTTC | CASSRTGEQYF
13 | TRBJ2-7 | TRBV11-3 | - | - | TGTGCCAGCAGCTTCGAGGAATCCTACGAGCAGTACTTC | CASSFEESYEQYF
15 | TRBJ1-1 | TRBV7-4 | - | - | TGTGCCAGCAGCCCCGGGCGAGGGCCACGGAGCGGAGCTTTCTTT | CASSPGRGPRSGAFF
15 | TRBJ2-6 | TRBV19 | - | - | TGTGCCAGTAGTATTCCGGGAGACGGGGCCAACGTCCTGACTTTC | CASSIPGDGANVLTF